Here is one TCR beta chain with its context. This sample is part of a study of control samples from healthy donors and cancer patients. Generated by immunoSEQ multiplex PCR, the TCRdb table keeps only in-frame clones and is missing some. The sample holds about 74,000 clones, roughly 88% seen once. The V and J ends lost 5 bases and 7 bases respectively, with 21 bases between them. CDR1 is SEHNR, CDR2 FQNEAQ, per germline (reference sequence). The CDR3 is 16 residues long. The sequencing input was blood. The source is a woman between 50 and 59 years old in good health. The genes are TRBV7-9 and TRBJ1-5; D is undetermined. CDR3 sequence: CASSRWTGTVVQPQHF. The CDR3 DNA is TGTGCCAGCAGCCGATGGACGGGTACGGTTGTCCAGCCCCAGCATTTT. Drawing the rest from reference TRBV7-9 and TRBJ1-5, the complete variable domain is DTGVSQNPRHKITKRGQNVTFRCDPISEHNRLYWYRQTLGQGPEFLTYFQNEAQLEKSRLLSDRFSAERPKGSFSTLEIQRTEQGDSAMYLCASSRWTGTVVQPQHFGDGTRLSIL.